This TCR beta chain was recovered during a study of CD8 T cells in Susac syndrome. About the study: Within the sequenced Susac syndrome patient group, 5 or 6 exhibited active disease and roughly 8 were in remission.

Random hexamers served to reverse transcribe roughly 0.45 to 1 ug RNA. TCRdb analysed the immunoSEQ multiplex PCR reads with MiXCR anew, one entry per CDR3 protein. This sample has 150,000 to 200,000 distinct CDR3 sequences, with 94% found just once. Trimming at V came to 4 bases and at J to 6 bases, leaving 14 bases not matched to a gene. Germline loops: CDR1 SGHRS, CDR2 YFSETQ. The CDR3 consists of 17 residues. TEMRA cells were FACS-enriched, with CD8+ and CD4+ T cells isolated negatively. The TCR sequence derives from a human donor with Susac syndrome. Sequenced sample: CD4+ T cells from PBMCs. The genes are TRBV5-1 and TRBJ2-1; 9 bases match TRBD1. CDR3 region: CASSPRGPRDRANEQFF. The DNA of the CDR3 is TGCGCCAGCAGCCCTCGGGGCCCCCGGGACAGGGCCAATGAGCAGTTCTTC. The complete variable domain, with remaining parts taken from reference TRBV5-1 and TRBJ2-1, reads KAGVTQTPRYLIKTRGQQVTLSCSPISGHRSVSWYQQTPGQGLQFLFEYFSETQRNKGNFPGRFSGRQFSNSRSEMNVSTLELGDSALYLCASSPRGPRDRANEQFFGPGTRLTVL.